The rows below give T cell receptor beta chains drawn from one sample of a study of T cell responses to AZD1222 COVID-19 vaccine. Here immunoSEQ multiplex PCR was the method, and the copy in TCRdb shows in-frame clones only, minus some. The table records roughly 55,000 clones, roughly 90% of them present only once. This specimen was peripheral blood, taken on day 0 of AZD1222 vaccination. The receptor source for this set is an adult in good health. Both conserved end residues are part of each CDR3. D genes are given only for firm matches. Not all rows give a size; the values are once, few, many and, for expanded clones, a class.

size: once; V: TRBV18; J: TRBJ2-3; D: NA; CDR3: CASSYNTDTQYF; DNA: TGTGCCAGCTCGTACAACACAGATACGCAGTATTTT
size: NA; V: TRBV11-2; J: TRBJ2-7; D: TRBD1; CDR3: CASSLAPGGNYEQYF; DNA: TGTGCCAGCAGCTTAGCACCAGGGGGCAATTACGAGCAGTACTTC
size: NA; V: TRBV19; J: TRBJ2-7; D: TRBD2; CDR3: CASSIPGLAVYEQYF; DNA: TGTGCCAGTAGTATCCCGGGACTAGCGGTCTACGAGCAGTACTTC
size: NA; V: TRBV28; J: TRBJ1-3; D: NA; CDR3: CASTHGGPISGNTIYF; DNA: TGTGCCAGCACTCACGGGGGACCCATCTCTGGAAACACCATATATTTT
size: NA; V: TRBV19; J: TRBJ1-2; D: NA; CDR3: CASSIGTGIDGYTF; DNA: TGTGCCAGTAGTATAGGAACCGGGATTGATGGCTACACCTTC
size: NA; V: TRBV3-1/TRBV3-2; J: TRBJ2-7; D: TRBD2; CDR3: CASSKQGLAAVQYF; DNA: TGTGCCAGCAGCAAACAGGGACTAGCGGCCGTACAGTACTTC
size: NA; V: TRBV30; J: TRBJ2-7; D: NA; CDR3: CAWSAPSYEQYF; DNA: TGTGCCTGGAGTGCGCCTTCCTACGAGCAGTACTTC
size: NA; V: TRBV19; J: TRBJ2-4; D: TRBD1; CDR3: CASSSGTGLAKNIQYF; DNA: TGTGCCAGTAGTTCAGGGACAGGGTTAGCCAAAAACATTCAGTACTTC
size: NA; V: TRBV6-5; J: TRBJ1-5; D: NA; CDR3: CASRGTDYSNQPQHF; DNA: TGTGCCAGCCGAGGGACGGATTATAGCAATCAGCCCCAGCATTTT
size: NA; V: TRBV14; J: TRBJ2-5; D: NA; CDR3: CASSHWGPETQYF; DNA: TGTGCCAGCAGCCATTGGGGCCCTGAGACCCAGTACTTC
size: NA; V: TRBV10-3; J: TRBJ1-1; D: TRBD1; CDR3: CAISEFRTGQVNTEAFF; DNA: TGTGCCATCAGTGAATTTAGGACAGGGCAAGTGAACACTGAAGCTTTCTTT
size: NA; V: TRBV6-2/TRBV6-3; J: TRBJ2-1; D: TRBD2; CDR3: CASSSQREFYNEQFF; DNA: TGTGCCAGCAGTTCGCAGCGGGAGTTCTACAATGAGCAGTTCTTC
size: NA; V: TRBV9; J: TRBJ2-2; D: NA; CDR3: CASSVRPDTGELFF; DNA: TGTGCCAGCAGCGTAAGACCCGACACCGGGGAGCTGTTTTTT
size: NA; V: TRBV28; J: TRBJ1-4; D: NA; CDR3: CASSQREGALFF; DNA: TGTGCCAGCAGTCAGCGAGAAGGGGCCCTGTTTTTT
size: NA; V: TRBV27; J: TRBJ2-1; D: NA; CDR3: CASSPSEGEGEQFF; DNA: TGTGCCAGCAGTCCCTCTGAGGGAGAGGGTGAGCAGTTCTTC
size: NA; V: TRBV5-1; J: TRBJ2-1; D: TRBD2; CDR3: CASSLLAGAYNEQFF; DNA: TGCGCCAGCAGCCTACTAGCGGGAGCGTACAATGAGCAGTTCTTC
size: NA; V: TRBV6-2/TRBV6-3; J: TRBJ2-3; D: TRBD2; CDR3: CASSSSGRGPDTQYF; DNA: TGTGCCAGCAGCTCTAGCGGGAGGGGTCCAGATACGCAGTATTTT
size: once; V: TRBV28; J: TRBJ2-7; D: NA; CDR3: CASRQPGLQWYEQYF; DNA: TGTGCCAGCAGGCAACCGGGACTCCAGTGGTACGAGCAGTACTTC
size: NA; V: TRBV28; J: TRBJ1-1; D: NA; CDR3: CASSRHRRGSIF; DNA: TGTGCCAGCAGTCGACACCGTCGAGGGTCAATCTTT
size: NA; V: TRBV18; J: TRBJ2-5; D: TRBD1; CDR3: CASSPDRARETQYF; DNA: TGTGCCAGCTCACCCGACAGGGCTCGGGAGACCCAGTACTTC
size: NA; V: TRBV6-5; J: TRBJ2-2; D: TRBD2; CDR3: CASTLAGDTGELFF; DNA: TGTGCCAGCACACTAGCGGGAGATACCGGGGAGCTGTTTTTT
size: NA; V: TRBV30; J: TRBJ2-2; D: NA; CDR3: CAWSVLGGANTGELFF; DNA: TGTGCCTGGAGTGTACTAGGCGGAGCGAACACCGGGGAGCTGTTTTTT
size: NA; V: TRBV27; J: TRBJ2-6; D: TRBD2; CDR3: CASSFRLAGVGSGANVLTF; DNA: TGTGCCAGCAGTTTCCGACTAGCGGGAGTGGGTTCTGGGGCCAACGTCCTGACTTTC
size: NA; V: TRBV28; J: TRBJ1-2; D: NA; CDR3: CATGLRAAPYGYTF; DNA: TGTGCCACAGGGCTAAGGGCGGCTCCCTATGGCTACACCTTC
size: NA; V: TRBV28; J: TRBJ2-1; D: NA; CDR3: CASSLRAPLYNEQFF; DNA: TGTGCCAGCAGTTTAAGAGCGCCCCTGTACAATGAGCAGTTCTTC
size: NA; V: TRBV19; J: TRBJ2-7; D: NA; CDR3: CASSILPPGVRNEQYF; DNA: TGTGCCAGTAGTATACTTCCCCCCGGGGTTAGGAACGAGCAGTACTTC
size: NA; V: TRBV28; J: TRBJ2-7; D: NA; CDR3: CASSLAVRDSYEQYF; DNA: TGTGCCAGCAGTTTAGCGGTGCGGGACTCCTACGAGCAGTACTTC
size: NA; V: TRBV27; J: TRBJ1-2; D: NA; CDR3: CASSNRDYGYTF; DNA: TGTGCCAGCAGCAATCGTGACTATGGCTACACCTTC
size: few; V: TRBV2; J: TRBJ1-1; D: NA; CDR3: CASSPKVGQGNGFF; DNA: NA
size: NA; V: TRBV2; J: TRBJ2-1; D: NA; CDR3: CASSGLVRLGEQFF; DNA: TGTGCCAGCAGTGGGCTAGTGCGGTTGGGTGAGCAGTTCTTC
size: NA; V: TRBV30; J: TRBJ2-7; D: NA; CDR3: CAWSIGGSEQYF; DNA: TGTGCCTGGAGTATAGGCGGCTCCGAGCAGTACTTC